This entry describes one T cell receptor beta chain. Its antigen is unidentified. This specimen comes from a study of long-term antiretroviral therapy in people with HIV. The V and J ends lost 0 bases and 2 bases respectively, with 18 bases between them. Germline CDR1 reads WNHNN; CDR2 reads SYGVQD (reference sequence). The CDR3 consists of 18 residues. It was in the United States that all participants with HIV were treated. Findings and limits, study-wide: Whichever time point was examined, clones expanded before ART dominated the repertoire. Information on adherence to ART, viral resistance or therapy changes was unavailable. Gathering of blood took place between about 2003 and 2018, possibly under older ART regimens.

Sequencing relied on immunoSEQ assay v3.0, run at survey level. The protocol was immunoSEQ multiplex PCR, while the TCRdb copy is restricted to in-frame clones and leaves out a portion. The table includes roughly 17,000 clones, 90% to 95% detected once. The sequence was collected from a man in his 60s with HIV. The input for sequencing was unsorted PBMCs, taken 0.3 years after starting antiretroviral therapy. The gene calls are TRBV10-1 and TRBJ2-3; tentatively, D is TRBD2 (6 bases). CDR3 sequence reads: CASSESALHGGITDTQYF. CDR3 nucleotide sequence: TGCGCCAGCAGTGAGTCTGCACTCCACGGAGGGATCACAGATACGCAGTATTTT.